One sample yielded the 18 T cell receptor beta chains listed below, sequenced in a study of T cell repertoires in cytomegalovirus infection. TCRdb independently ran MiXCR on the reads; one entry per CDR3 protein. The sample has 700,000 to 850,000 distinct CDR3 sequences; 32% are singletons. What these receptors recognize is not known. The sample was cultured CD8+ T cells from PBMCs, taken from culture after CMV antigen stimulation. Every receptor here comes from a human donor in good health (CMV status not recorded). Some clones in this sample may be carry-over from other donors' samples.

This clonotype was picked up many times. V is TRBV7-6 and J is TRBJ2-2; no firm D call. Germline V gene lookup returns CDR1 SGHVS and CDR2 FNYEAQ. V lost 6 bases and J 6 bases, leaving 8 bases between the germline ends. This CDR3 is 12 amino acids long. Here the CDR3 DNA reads TGTGCCAGCAGAGGGAAGGCCGGGGAGCTGTTTTTT. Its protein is CASRGKAGELFF.

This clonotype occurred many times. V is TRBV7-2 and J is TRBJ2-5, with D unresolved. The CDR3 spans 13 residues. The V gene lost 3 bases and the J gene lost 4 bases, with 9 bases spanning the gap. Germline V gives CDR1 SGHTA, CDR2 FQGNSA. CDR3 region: CASSFKLTETQYF. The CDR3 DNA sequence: TGTGCCAGCAGCTTTAAACTTACAGAGACCCAGTACTTC.

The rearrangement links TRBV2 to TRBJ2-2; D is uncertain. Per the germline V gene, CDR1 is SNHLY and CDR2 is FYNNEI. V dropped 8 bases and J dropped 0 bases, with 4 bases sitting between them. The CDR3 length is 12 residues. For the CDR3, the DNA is TGTGCCAGCCTACCGAACACCGGGGAGCTGTTTTTT. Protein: CASLPNTGELFF.

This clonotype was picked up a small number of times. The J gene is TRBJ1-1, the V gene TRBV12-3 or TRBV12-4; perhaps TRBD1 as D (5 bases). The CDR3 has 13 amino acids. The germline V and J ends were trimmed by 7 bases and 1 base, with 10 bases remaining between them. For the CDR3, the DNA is TGTGCCAGCACCTTCGGGGGGAACACTGAAGCTTTCTTT. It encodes CASTFGGNTEAFF.

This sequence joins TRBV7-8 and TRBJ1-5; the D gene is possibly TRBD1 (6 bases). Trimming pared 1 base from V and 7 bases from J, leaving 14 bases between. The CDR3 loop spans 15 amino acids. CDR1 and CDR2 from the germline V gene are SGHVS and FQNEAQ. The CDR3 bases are TGTGCCAGCAGCTTAGTTGGGGGGGCAGAGCAGCCCCAGCATTTT. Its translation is CASSLVGGAEQPQHF. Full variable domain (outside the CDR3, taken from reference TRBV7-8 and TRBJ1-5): GAGVSQSPRYKVAKRGQDVALRCDPISGHVSLFWYQQALGQGPEFLTYFQNEAQLDKSGLPSDRFFAERPEGSVSTLKIQRTQQEDSAVYLCASSLVGGAEQPQHFGDGTRLSIL.

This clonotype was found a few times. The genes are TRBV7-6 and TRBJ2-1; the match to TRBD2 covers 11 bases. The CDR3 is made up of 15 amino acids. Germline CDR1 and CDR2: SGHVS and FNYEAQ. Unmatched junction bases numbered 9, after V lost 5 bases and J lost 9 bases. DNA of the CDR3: TGTGCCAGCAGCCCCATAGCGGGGGGGCGGTTTGAGCAGTTCTTC. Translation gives CASSPIAGGRFEQFF.

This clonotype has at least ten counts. The CDR3 spells CASSAWASAGNEQFF. The CDR3, as DNA: TGTGCCAGCAGTGCTTGGGCCTCGGCTGGTAATGAGCAGTTCTTC. This chain uses TRBV25-1 with TRBJ2-1, with no clear D. Germline lookup yields CDR1 MGHDK and CDR2 SYGVNS. V gave up 4 bases and J gave up 7 bases, with 17 bases separating them. CDR3 length: 15 amino acids.

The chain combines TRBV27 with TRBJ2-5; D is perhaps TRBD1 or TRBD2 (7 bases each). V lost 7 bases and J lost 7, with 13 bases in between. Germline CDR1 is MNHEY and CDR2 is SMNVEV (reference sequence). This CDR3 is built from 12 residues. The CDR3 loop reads CASTAGGGTQYF. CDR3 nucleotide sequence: TGTGCCAGCACAGCAGGGGGGGGGACCCAGTACTTC.

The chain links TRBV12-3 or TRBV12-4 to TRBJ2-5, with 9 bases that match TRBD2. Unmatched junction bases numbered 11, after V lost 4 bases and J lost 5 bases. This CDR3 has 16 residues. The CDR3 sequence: CASSSLGRGGTETQYF. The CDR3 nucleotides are TGTGCCAGCAGTTCCCTCGGGCGGGGGGGCACGGAGACCCAGTACTTC.

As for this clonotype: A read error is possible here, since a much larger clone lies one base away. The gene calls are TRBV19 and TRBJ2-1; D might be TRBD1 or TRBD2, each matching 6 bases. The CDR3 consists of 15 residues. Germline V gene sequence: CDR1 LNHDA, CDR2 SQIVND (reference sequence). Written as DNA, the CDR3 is TGTGCCAGTAGTATAGGGGGGGCCTCCTACAATGGGCAGTTCTTC. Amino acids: CASSIGGASYNGQFF.

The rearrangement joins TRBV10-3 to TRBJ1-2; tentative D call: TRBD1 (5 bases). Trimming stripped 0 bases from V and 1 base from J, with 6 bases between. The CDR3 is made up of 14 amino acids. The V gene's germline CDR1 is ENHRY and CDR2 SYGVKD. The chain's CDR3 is CAISESGGNYGYTF. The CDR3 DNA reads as TGTGCCATCAGTGAGTCGGGGGGTAACTATGGCTACACCTTC.

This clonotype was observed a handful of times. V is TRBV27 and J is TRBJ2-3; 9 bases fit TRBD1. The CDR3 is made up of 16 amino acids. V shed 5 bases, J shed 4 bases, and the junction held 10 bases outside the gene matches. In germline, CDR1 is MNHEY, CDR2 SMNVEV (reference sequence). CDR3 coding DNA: TGTGCCAGCAGTCCCATACAGGGGGCGGGAGCAGATACGCAGTATTTT. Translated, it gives CASSPIQGAGADTQYF.

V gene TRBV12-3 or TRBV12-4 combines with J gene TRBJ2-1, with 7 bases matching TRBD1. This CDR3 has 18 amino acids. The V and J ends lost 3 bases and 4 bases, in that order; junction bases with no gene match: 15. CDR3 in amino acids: CASSFGAFLGTDYNEQFF. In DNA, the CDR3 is TGTGCCAGCAGTTTTGGGGCTTTCTTAGGGACAGATTACAATGAGCAGTTCTTC.

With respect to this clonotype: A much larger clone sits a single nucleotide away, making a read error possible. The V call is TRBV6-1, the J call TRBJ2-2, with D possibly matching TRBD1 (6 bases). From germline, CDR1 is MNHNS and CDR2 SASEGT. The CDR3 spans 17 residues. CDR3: CVSSDSQGSLYTGELFF. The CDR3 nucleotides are TGTGTCAGCAGTGATTCACAGGGAAGTCTGTACACCGGGGAGCTGTTTTTT.

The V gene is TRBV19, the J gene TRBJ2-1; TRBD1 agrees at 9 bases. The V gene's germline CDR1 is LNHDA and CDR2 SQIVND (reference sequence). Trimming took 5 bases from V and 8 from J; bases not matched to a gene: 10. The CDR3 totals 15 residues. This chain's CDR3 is CASSVSGTGSDEQFF. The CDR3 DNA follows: TGTGCCAGTAGTGTCTCCGGGACAGGGAGTGATGAGCAGTTCTTC. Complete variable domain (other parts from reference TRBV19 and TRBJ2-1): DGGITQSPKYLFRKEGQNVTLSCEQNLNHDAMYWYRQDPGQGLRLIYYSQIVNDFQKGDIAEGYSVSREKKESFPLTVTSAQKNPTAFYLCASSVSGTGSDEQFFGPGTRLTVL.

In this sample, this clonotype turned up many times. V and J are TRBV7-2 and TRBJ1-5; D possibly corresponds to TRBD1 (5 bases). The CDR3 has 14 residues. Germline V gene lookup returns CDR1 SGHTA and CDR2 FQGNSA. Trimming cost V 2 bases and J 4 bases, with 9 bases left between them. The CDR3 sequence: CASSLNGGNQPQHF. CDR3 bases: TGTGCCAGCAGCTTAAACGGGGGGAATCAGCCCCAGCATTTT.

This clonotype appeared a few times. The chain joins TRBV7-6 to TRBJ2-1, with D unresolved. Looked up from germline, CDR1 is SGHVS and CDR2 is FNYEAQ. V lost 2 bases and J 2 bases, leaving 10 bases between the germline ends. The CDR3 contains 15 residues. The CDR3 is CASSLTRQAYNEQFF. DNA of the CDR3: TGTGCCAGCAGCTTAACACGACAAGCCTACAATGAGCAGTTCTTC.

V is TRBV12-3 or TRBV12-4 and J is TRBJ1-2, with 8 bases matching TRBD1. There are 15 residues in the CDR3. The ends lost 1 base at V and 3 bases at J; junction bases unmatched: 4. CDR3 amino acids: CASSLDRGKDYGYTF. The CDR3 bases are TGTGCCAGCAGTTTAGACAGGGGGAAAGACTATGGCTACACCTTC.